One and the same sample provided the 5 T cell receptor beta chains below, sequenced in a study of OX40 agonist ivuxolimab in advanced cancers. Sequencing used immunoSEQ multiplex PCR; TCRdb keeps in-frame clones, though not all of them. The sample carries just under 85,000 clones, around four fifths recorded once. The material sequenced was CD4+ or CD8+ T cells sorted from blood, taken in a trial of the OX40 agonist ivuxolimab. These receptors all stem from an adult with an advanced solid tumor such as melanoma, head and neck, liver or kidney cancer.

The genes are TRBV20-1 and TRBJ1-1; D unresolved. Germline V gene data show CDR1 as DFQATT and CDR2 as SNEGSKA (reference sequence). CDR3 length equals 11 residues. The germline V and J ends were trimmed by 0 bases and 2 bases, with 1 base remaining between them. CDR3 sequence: CSARDNTEAFF. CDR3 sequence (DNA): TGCAGTGCTAGAGATAACACTGAAGCTTTCTTT.

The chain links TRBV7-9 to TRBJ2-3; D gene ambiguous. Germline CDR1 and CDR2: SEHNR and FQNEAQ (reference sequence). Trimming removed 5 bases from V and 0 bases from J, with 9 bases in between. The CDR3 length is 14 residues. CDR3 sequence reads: CASSGALSTDTQYF. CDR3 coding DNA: TGTGCCAGCAGCGGAGCCCTTAGCACAGATACGCAGTATTTT.

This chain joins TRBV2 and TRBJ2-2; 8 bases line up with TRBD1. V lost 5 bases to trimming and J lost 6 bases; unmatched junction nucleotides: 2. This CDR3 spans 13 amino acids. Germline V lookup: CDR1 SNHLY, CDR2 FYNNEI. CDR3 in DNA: TGTGCCAGCAGTTCAGGGGGCTCCGGGGAGCTGTTTTTT. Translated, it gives CASSSGGSGELFF.

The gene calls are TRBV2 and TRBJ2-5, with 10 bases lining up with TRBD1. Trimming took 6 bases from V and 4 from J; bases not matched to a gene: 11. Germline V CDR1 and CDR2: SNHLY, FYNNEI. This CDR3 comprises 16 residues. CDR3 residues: CASSATGQGSRETQYF. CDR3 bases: TGTGCCAGCAGCGCTACGGGACAGGGGTCGCGAGAGACCCAGTACTTC.

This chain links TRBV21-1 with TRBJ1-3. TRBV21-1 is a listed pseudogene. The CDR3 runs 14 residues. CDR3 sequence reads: CASIPSGSGNTIYF. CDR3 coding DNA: TGTGCCAGCATCCCCAGTGGATCTGGAAACACCATATATTTT.